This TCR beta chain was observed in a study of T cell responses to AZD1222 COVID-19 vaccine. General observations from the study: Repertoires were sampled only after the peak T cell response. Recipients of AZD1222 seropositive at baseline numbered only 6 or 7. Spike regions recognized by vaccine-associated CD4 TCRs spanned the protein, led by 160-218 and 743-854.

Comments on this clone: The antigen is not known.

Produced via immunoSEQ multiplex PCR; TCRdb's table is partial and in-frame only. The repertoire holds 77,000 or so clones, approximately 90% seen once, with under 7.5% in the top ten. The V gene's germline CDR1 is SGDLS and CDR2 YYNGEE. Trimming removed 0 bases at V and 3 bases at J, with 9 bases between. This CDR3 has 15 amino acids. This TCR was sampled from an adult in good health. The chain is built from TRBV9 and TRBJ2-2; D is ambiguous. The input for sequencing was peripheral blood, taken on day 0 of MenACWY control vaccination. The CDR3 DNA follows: TGTGCCAGCAGCGTAGGTTCGGGTTACACCGGGGAGCTGTTTTTT. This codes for CASSVGSGYTGELFF.